This TCR beta chain derives from a study of OX40 agonist ivuxolimab in advanced cancers. Study-level information: Patients were given ivuxolimab, an antibody that agonizes OX40 (CD134).

The J segment lost 4 bases and the V segment lost 6 bases, leaving 7 bases of the junction unmatched. Germline V gives CDR1 MNHEY, CDR2 SVGAGI. The length of the CDR3 is 14 residues. As to this clone: Antigen specificity is unknown.

The method was immunoSEQ multiplex PCR; TCRdb's version includes in-frame clones alone and lacks a portion of them. This sample has 57,000 or so clones, with approximately 92% found just once. Study-wide findings and caveats: More expanded clones were found, on average, in CD8+ than in CD4+ T cells. Antigen specificity was not determined for the expanded peripheral T cells. Certain nonresponding patients likewise had low normalized T-cell clonal expansion.

The specimen comprised CD4+ or CD8+ T cells sorted from blood, sampled in a trial of the OX40 agonist ivuxolimab. J is TRBJ2-5 and V is TRBV6-5; 8 nucleotides align to TRBD1. This TCR came from an adult with an advanced solid tumor such as melanoma, head and neck, liver or kidney cancer. The CDR3 loop is CASRPQGAPETQYF. The CDR3 DNA follows: TGTGCCAGCAGGCCTCAGGGGGCCCCAGAGACCCAGTACTTC.